Following are 11 T cell receptor beta chains from one sample sequenced in a study of vaccination and CD4 T cells after COVID-19. Antigens for these TCRs are unknown. Indicated treatment: approximately 10-day PBMC culture with coronavirus spike peptide pools or control peptides (ViraFEST assay). The Oncomine TCR Beta short-read assay sequenced DNA from cultured CD4+ T cells. MiXCR was run by TCRdb on the PCR reads, yielding one entry per CDR3 protein. Of more than 10,000 distinct CDR3 sequences listed, 40% to 55% are singletons. The sequenced material came from CD4+ T cells from blood, cultured in vitro. All receptors come from a human donor who had recovered from COVID-19.

This rearrangement joins TRBV20-1 to TRBJ2-3; D is perhaps TRBD2 (6 bases). Germline CDR1 reads DFQATT; CDR2 reads SNEGSKA (reference sequence). This CDR3 has 14 residues. The ends were cut back, 2 bases at V and 6 bases at J, with 15 bases in the middle. The chain's CDR3 is CSARSLTRMDTQYF. CDR3 nucleotides: TGCAGTGCTAGATCCTTGACTAGAATGGATACGCAGTATTTT.

In its sample, this clonotype was seen a few times. The DNA is left out, because the CDR3 cannot be placed on it with certainty; the CDR3 is given as TCRdb lists it. The chain uses TRBV20-1 and TRBJ1-2. Germline CDR1 is DFQATT and CDR2 is SNEGSKA (reference sequence). The CDR3 is 16 amino acids long, termini counted. This chain's CDR3 is CSARYFFGPDNKGYTF.

The chain is built from TRBV6-1 and TRBJ1-1; 7 bases line up with TRBD1. The CDR3 extends over 15 amino acids. Looked up from germline, CDR1 is MNHNS and CDR2 is SASEGT. The junction had 15 bases not matched to a gene; V was cut back by 6 bases and J by 8 bases. The chain's CDR3 is CASRPPGQYSGEAFF. The CDR3 coding sequence is TGTGCCAGCAGACCTCCGGGACAGTACAGTGGGGAAGCTTTCTTT.

The sample holds a few counts of this clonotype. V usage is TRBV2 and J usage is TRBJ2-3; TRBD2 matches at 14 bases. Per the germline V gene, CDR1 is SNHLY and CDR2 is FYNNEI. V shed 6 bases, J shed 0 bases, and the junction held 5 bases outside the gene matches. There are 17 residues in the CDR3. The CDR3 sequence is CASSRTSGGPSTDTQYF. As DNA, the CDR3 is TGTGCCAGCAGCAGGACTAGCGGGGGGCCTAGCACAGATACGCAGTATTTT.

This rearrangement joins TRBV5-1 to TRBJ1-2, with a possible D match to TRBD1 (6 bases). V was shortened by 4 bases and J by 1 base, with 14 bases between the two germline ends. CDR1 is SGHRS, CDR2 YFSETQ, per germline. The length of the CDR3 is 15 residues. The CDR3: CASSVRTANNYGYTF. The CDR3 nucleotides read TGCGCCAGCAGCGTGCGGACAGCCAATAACTATGGCTACACCTTC.

This chain joins TRBV7-2 and TRBJ1-2; D possibly corresponds to TRBD1 (6 bases). The CDR3 totals 12 residues. V gave up 8 bases and J gave up 3 bases, with 10 bases separating them. CDR1 is SGHTA and CDR2 is FQGNSA in the germline V gene. The CDR3 reads CASGNRDYGYTF. The DNA for the CDR3 is TGTGCCAGCGGGAACAGGGACTATGGCTACACCTTC.

This clonotype was seen only a few times. The chain has TRBV19 and TRBJ2-5, with TRBD2 identical over 9 bases. With V trimmed by 5 bases and J by 4 bases, 8 bases remained unmatched. Germline V CDR1 and CDR2: LNHDA, SQIVND (reference sequence). This CDR3 contains 15 residues. The CDR3 here is CASSPPGSGGETQYF. DNA for the CDR3: TGTGCCAGTAGTCCCCCAGGTAGCGGGGGAGAGACCCAGTACTTC.

About this clonotype: A read error may account for a junction end that differs from germline. The chain employs TRBV5-4 and TRBJ2-3; D remains ambiguous. The CDR3 consists of 13 residues. Germline V gene sequence: CDR1 SGHNT, CDR2 YYREEE (reference sequence). Here the CDR3 DNA reads TGTGCCAGCAGCTTGCAATTATCAGATGCGCAGTATTTT. Its translation is CASSLQLSDAQYF.

As to this clonotype: This may stem from a read error, because a much larger clone lies one nucleotide away. J is TRBJ1-5 and V is TRBV12-3 or TRBV12-4; D unresolved. Trimming removed 2 bases at V and 3 bases at J, with 11 bases between. The CDR3 runs to 15 residues. CDR3 region: CASSLNGSPNQPQHF. CDR3 in DNA: TGTGCCAGCAGTTTAAACGGCAGCCCCAATCAGCCCCAGCATTTT.

This clonotype occurred a few times. The rearrangement joins TRBV7-8 to TRBJ1-5; D may be TRBD1 (6 bases). V was trimmed by 5 bases and J by 2 bases, leaving 16 bases between them. Germline lookup yields CDR1 SGHVS and CDR2 FQNEAQ. The CDR3 is 16 amino acids. CDR3 protein: CASSPGAREGNQPQHF. The CDR3, as DNA: TGTGCCAGCAGCCCAGGGGCCAGGGAGGGCAATCAGCCCCAGCATTTT.

This clonotype is a singleton in its sample. The CDR3 DNA is TGTGCCAGCAGGACGGCGGGGGTTGGAAACACCATATATTTT. It specifies CASRTAGVGNTIYF. The V gene is TRBV2, the J gene TRBJ1-3, with D possibly being TRBD1 (5 bases). With 6 bases removed from V and 3 bases from J, the gap between germline ends came to 12 bases. The CDR3 consists of 14 residues. Germline V gene sequence: CDR1 SNHLY, CDR2 FYNNEI. The variable domain in full, with the rest retrieved from reference TRBV2 and TRBJ1-3, is EPEVTQTPSHQVTQMGQEVILRCVPISNHLYFYWYRQILGQKVEFLVSFYNNEISEKSEIFDDQFSVERPDGSNFTLKIRSTKLEDSAMYFCASRTAGVGNTIYFGEGSWLTVV.